This entry lists 25 T cell receptor beta chains sequenced from one sample in a study of human T cells and chemical hapten exposure. TCRdb passed the RACE reads through MiXCR, listing each CDR3 protein once. The table has more than 150,000 distinct CDR3 sequences, around 25% seen once. Time point in this sample: patch test 3, about 24 weeks after DPC sensitization. Indicated treatment: therapeutic diphenylcyclopropenone sensitization with weekly scalp DPC. The specimen was whole blood, collected in connection with sensitization to the hapten diphenylcyclopropenone (DPC). Receptor source: a woman in her forties with alopecia areata. Some clones in this sample may be carry-over from other donors' samples.

This clonotype was observed many times. The chain combines TRBV29-1 with TRBJ2-5, with 7 positions matching TRBD2. Germline V gene sequence: CDR1 SQVTM, CDR2 ANQGSEA. The CDR3 covers 14 residues. V lost 4 bases to trimming and J lost 5 bases; unmatched junction nucleotides: 10. Here the CDR3 DNA reads TGCAGCGTTGTCGGGGCTAGCGGCGGGGAGACCCAGTACTTC. It yields the protein CSVVGASGGETQYF. Full variable domain (rest looked up from reference TRBV29-1 and TRBJ2-5): SAVISQKPSRDICQRGTSLTIQCQVDSQVTMMFWYRQQPGQSLTLIATANQGSEATYESGFVIDKFPISRPNLTFSTLTVSNMSPEDSSIYLCSVVGASGGETQYFGPGTRLLVL.

The sample holds a few counts of this clonotype. The gene calls are TRBV5-1 and TRBJ2-5; 10 bases align to TRBD2. The CDR3 is 16 residues long. Germline CDR1 and CDR2: SGHRS and YFSETQ. After removal of 4 bases from V and 1 base from J, the junction contained 7 bases not matched to a gene. The CDR3 sequence is CASSRKGLAIQETQYF. The CDR3, as DNA: TGCGCCAGCAGCCGCAAGGGACTAGCGATCCAAGAGACCCAGTACTTC.

This clonotype was picked up a small number of times. The chain is built from TRBV7-2 and TRBJ2-7; D may be TRBD2 (6 bases). CDR1 and CDR2 from the germline V gene are SGHTA and FQGNSA. CDR3 size: 13 residues. V dropped 1 base and J dropped 5 bases, with 9 bases sitting between them. The CDR3 region is CASSLGGENEQYF. As DNA, the CDR3 is TGTGCCAGCAGCTTAGGGGGGGAAAACGAGCAGTACTTC.

J is TRBJ1-4 and V is TRBV12-3 or TRBV12-4; 7 bases fit TRBD1. CDR3 length equals 14 residues. V lost 6 bases and J lost 17; bases outside the gene matches: 18. For the CDR3, the DNA is TGTGCCAGCAGCTCCCCGGGACAGTCATCGGCGCCTTTTTTT. Amino acids: CASSSPGQSSAPFF.

The chain carries TRBV12-3 or TRBV12-4 and TRBJ2-5, with D perhaps TRBD1 or TRBD2 (5 bases each). V shed 5 bases and J shed 1 base, with 17 bases lying between them. The CDR3 extends over 16 amino acids. CDR3 sequence reads: CASSLFGGRSQETQYF. In DNA form, the CDR3 reads TGTGCCAGCAGTCTGTTTGGGGGAAGGAGCCAAGAGACCCAGTACTTC.

The CDR3 here is CASSPGQGYYNEQFF. CDR3 in DNA: TGTGCCAGCAGTCCAGGACAGGGGTACTACAATGAGCAGTTCTTC. This chain uses TRBV2 with TRBJ2-1; 9 nucleotides agree with TRBD1. The CDR3 consists of 15 residues. The junction had 5 bases not matched to a gene; V was cut back by 5 bases and J by 3 bases. Germline V CDR1 and CDR2: SNHLY, FYNNEI.

This clonotype was observed a handful of times. This rearrangement joins TRBV29-1 to TRBJ1-2; 10 nucleotides match TRBD1. V dropped 4 bases and J dropped 4; count of bases not matched to a gene: 3. The germline V gene encodes CDR1 SQVTM and CDR2 ANQGSEA. The CDR3 contains 13 residues. The CDR3 nucleotides are TGCAGCGTTGGCCGGGACAGGGGCTATGGCTACACCTTC. Residues: CSVGRDRGYGYTF.

V gene TRBV10-3 combines with J gene TRBJ2-5; D gene unclear. The germline V and J ends were trimmed by 3 bases and 5 bases, with 7 bases remaining between them. The length of the CDR3 is 12 residues. The germline CDR1 and CDR2 sequences are ENHRY and SYGVKD. The CDR3 sequence is CAISEQRETQYF. The CDR3 DNA sequence: TGTGCCATCAGTGAACAAAGGGAGACCCAGTACTTC.

This clonotype was detected only a few times. The chain combines TRBV27 with TRBJ2-1, with 8 bases matching TRBD2. The CDR3 totals 13 residues. The V and J ends lost 6 bases and 9 bases, in that order; junction bases with no gene match: 7. Germline loops: CDR1 MNHEY, CDR2 SMNVEV (reference sequence). Written as DNA, the CDR3 is TGTGCCAGCAGGCGGCGGGGGGAGGGTGAGCAGTTCTTC. Protein: CASRRRGEGEQFF.

This clonotype was seen just once. The chain carries TRBV28 and TRBJ2-7; perhaps TRBD2 as D (7 bases). With 3 bases removed from V and 3 bases from J, the gap between germline ends came to 15 bases. The CDR3 spans 15 residues. Germline CDR1 and CDR2: MDHEN and SYDVKM. The CDR3 spells CASSFRGARSYEQYF. The CDR3 DNA reads as TGTGCCAGCAGTTTTCGGGGGGCGCGGAGCTACGAGCAGTACTTC. The entire variable domain, with the rest obtained from reference TRBV28 and TRBJ2-7, is as follows: DVKVTQSSRYLVKRTGEKVFLECVQDMDHENMFWYRQDPGLGLRLIYFSYDVKMKEKGDIPEGYSVSREKKERFSLILESASTNQTSMYLCASSFRGARSYEQYFGPGTRLTVT.

This clonotype was detected only a few times. The chain couples TRBV7-2 to TRBJ1-6, with 9 bases identical to TRBD1. The CDR3 consists of 14 residues. Trimming took 5 bases from V and 7 from J; bases not matched to a gene: 3. The germline V gene encodes CDR1 SGHTA and CDR2 FQGNSA. CDR3 in amino acids: CASSEGQGNSPLHF. The CDR3 bases are TGTGCCAGCAGCGAAGGACAGGGGAATTCACCCCTCCACTTT.

V gene TRBV12-3 or TRBV12-4 combines with J gene TRBJ1-1, with D tentatively TRBD1 (5 bases). V lost 5 bases to trimming and J lost 1 base, with 11 bases between them. This CDR3 comprises 14 residues. DNA of the CDR3: TGTGCCAGCAGTCATGGGGCAGGGAACACTGAAGCTTTCTTT. Amino acid sequence: CASSHGAGNTEAFF.

This clonotype was detected a few times. The chain is built from TRBV6-5 and TRBJ2-7, with 7 bases fitting TRBD2. The germline CDR1 and CDR2 sequences are MNHEY and SVGAGI. This CDR3 region has 14 residues. J was trimmed by 1 base and V by 2 bases; bases with no gene match: 2. CDR3 bases: TGTGCCAGCAGTTACAGGGAGGGGTCCTACGAGCAGTACTTC. This encodes CASSYREGSYEQYF.

The chain links TRBV7-2 to TRBJ1-5; no clear D. Germline values: CDR1 SGHTA, CDR2 FQGNSA. V shed 1 base and J shed 0 bases, with 7 bases lying between them. The CDR3 covers 15 residues. CDR3 coding DNA: TGTGCCAGCAGCTTAGGGGGAAATAGCAATCAGCCCCAGCATTTT. Translation gives CASSLGGNSNQPQHF.

This clonotype has only a few counts. CDR3 bases: TGTGCCAGCAGCCATTTTCCACTATCAGGGACCACTGAAGCTTTCTTT. Translating it yields CASSHFPLSGTTEAFF. V is TRBV4-2 and J is TRBJ1-1; possible D gene TRBD1, 5 bases. With 3 bases removed from V and 4 bases from J, the gap between germline ends came to 18 bases. The germline gives CDR1 LGHNA, CDR2 YNFKEQ. This CDR3 is 16 amino acids long.

The rearrangement joins TRBV4-3 to TRBJ1-4; D gene unclear. The CDR3 has 15 amino acids. Germline V lookup: CDR1 LGHNA, CDR2 YSLEER. V dropped 1 base and J dropped 8 bases, with 14 bases sitting between them. Here the CDR3 DNA reads TGCGCCAGCAGCCAAGCCCGATGGGGAAAGGAAAAACTGTTTTTT. Amino acids: CASSQARWGKEKLFF.

The J gene is TRBJ1-1, the V gene TRBV7-2, with D unclear. In germline, CDR1 is SGHTA, CDR2 FQGNSA. The CDR3 spans 14 residues. V gave up 5 bases and J gave up 2 bases, with 12 bases separating them. CDR3 loop: CASSLRVFNTEAFF. In DNA form, the CDR3 reads TGTGCCAGCAGCCTACGGGTTTTTAACACTGAAGCTTTCTTT.

This clonotype was recorded a few times. V and J are TRBV5-1 and TRBJ1-2, with D tentatively TRBD1 (5 bases). Germline values: CDR1 SGHRS, CDR2 YFSETQ. V was trimmed by 3 bases and J by 4 bases, leaving 31 bases between them. The CDR3 sequence is 20 residues long. The CDR3 DNA reads as TGCGCCAGCAGCTCTCCCCCGGGGGGGAGCACCCAAACAGCGCCCTATGGCTACACCTTC. Translating it yields CASSSPPGGSTQTAPYGYTF.

V and J are TRBV30 and TRBJ2-2; unclear D gene. This CDR3 is built from 12 residues. V dropped 4 bases and J dropped 8 bases, with 11 bases sitting between them. The germline CDR1 and CDR2 sequences are GTSNPN and SVGIG (reference sequence). The CDR3, as DNA: TGTGCCTGGAATCCCGGGCCGGGGGAGCTGTTTTTT. It is translated as CAWNPGPGELFF. The whole variable domain, remainder taken from reference TRBV30 and TRBJ2-2, is SQTIHQWPATLVQPVGSPLSLECTVEGTSNPNLYWYRQAAGRGLQLLFYSVGIGQISSEVPQNLSASRPQDRQFILSSKKLLLSDSGFYLCAWNPGPGELFFGEGSRLTVL.

This clonotype was found a few times. The V and J genes are TRBV3-1 and TRBJ2-5, with 7 bases aligning to TRBD2. V lost 1 base, J lost 2 bases, and 13 bases stayed unmatched. The CDR3 length is 18 residues. Germline V gene data show CDR1 as LGHDT and CDR2 as YNNKEL (reference sequence). Written as DNA, the CDR3 is TGTGCCAGCAGCCAAGGGTCCGGAGCGGGACCAAGTCAAGAGACCCAGTACTTC. This codes for CASSQGSGAGPSQETQYF.

The table lists this clonotype with a few counts. This chain links TRBV20-1 with TRBJ2-3; 7 bases fit TRBD2. V shed 1 base, J shed 4 bases, and the junction held 2 bases outside the gene matches. The CDR3 has 13 amino acids. Germline CDR1 is DFQATT and CDR2 is SNEGSKA (reference sequence). The CDR3 is CSARVSGADTQYF. CDR3 in DNA: TGCAGTGCTAGAGTGAGCGGGGCAGATACGCAGTATTTT.

The chain links TRBV7-9 to TRBJ1-2; D possibly corresponds to TRBD1 (6 bases). The germline V gene has CDR1 SEHNR and CDR2 FQNEAQ (reference sequence). This CDR3 spans 12 amino acids. The ends were cut back, 6 bases at V and 7 bases at J, with 12 bases in the middle. Written as DNA, the CDR3 is TGTGCCAGCAGTAAAAACAGGGTTGGCTACACCTTC. As protein: CASSKNRVGYTF.

There are a few counts of this clonotype. The rearrangement links TRBV28 to TRBJ2-4, with 7 bases identical to TRBD1. Per germline, CDR1 MDHEN and CDR2 SYDVKM. V was pared by 8 bases and J by 8 bases, with 9 bases of the junction left unmatched. The CDR3 totals 13 residues. The CDR3 sequence is CASRNRGVYIQYF. CDR3 DNA: TGTGCCAGCCGAAACAGGGGAGTATACATTCAGTACTTC.

V gene TRBV3-1 combines with J gene TRBJ2-1; tentative D call: TRBD1 (6 bases). The CDR3 runs 15 residues. The germline V and J ends were trimmed by 1 base and 8 bases, with 15 bases remaining between them. Germline V gene sequence: CDR1 LGHDT, CDR2 YNNKEL (reference sequence). Here the CDR3 DNA reads TGTGCCAGCAGCCAAGTGGGTAAGACAGGACATGAGCAGTTCTTC. This codes for CASSQVGKTGHEQFF.

The chain is built from TRBV7-9 and TRBJ2-5; 7 bases are a match to TRBD2. The CDR3 sequence is 15 residues long. Trimming took 2 bases from V and 5 from J; bases not matched to a gene: 8. The germline gives CDR1 SEHNR, CDR2 FQNEAQ (reference sequence). In nucleotides, the CDR3 is TGTGCCAGCAGCTTACGGGCAGGGCGGGAGGAGACCCAGTACTTC. Protein sequence: CASSLRAGREETQYF.